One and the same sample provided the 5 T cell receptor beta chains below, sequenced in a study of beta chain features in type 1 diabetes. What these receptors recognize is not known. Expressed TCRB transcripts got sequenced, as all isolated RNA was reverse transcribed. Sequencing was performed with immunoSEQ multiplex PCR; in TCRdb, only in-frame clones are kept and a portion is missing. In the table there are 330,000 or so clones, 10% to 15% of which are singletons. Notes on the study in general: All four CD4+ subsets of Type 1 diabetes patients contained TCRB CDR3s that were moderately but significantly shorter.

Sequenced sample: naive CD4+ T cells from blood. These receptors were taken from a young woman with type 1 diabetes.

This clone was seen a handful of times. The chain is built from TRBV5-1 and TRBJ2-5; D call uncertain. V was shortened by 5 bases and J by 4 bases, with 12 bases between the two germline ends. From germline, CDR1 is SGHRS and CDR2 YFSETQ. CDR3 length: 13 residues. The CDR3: CASRTRILETQYF. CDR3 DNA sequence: TGCGCCAGCAGGACGAGGATTCTAGAGACCCAGTACTTC.

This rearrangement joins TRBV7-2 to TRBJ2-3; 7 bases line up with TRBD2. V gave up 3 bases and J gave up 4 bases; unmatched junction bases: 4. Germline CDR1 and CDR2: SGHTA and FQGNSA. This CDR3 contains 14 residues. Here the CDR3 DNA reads TGTGCCAGCAGCTTGGCGGGGGACCCAGATACGCAGTATTTT. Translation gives CASSLAGDPDTQYF.

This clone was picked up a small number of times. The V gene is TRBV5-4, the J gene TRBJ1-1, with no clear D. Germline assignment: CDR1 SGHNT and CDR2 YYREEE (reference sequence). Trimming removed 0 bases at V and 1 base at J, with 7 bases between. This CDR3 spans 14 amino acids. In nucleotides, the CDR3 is TGTGCCAGCAGCTTGGGGCAGGCGAACACTGAAGCTTTCTTT. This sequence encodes CASSLGQANTEAFF. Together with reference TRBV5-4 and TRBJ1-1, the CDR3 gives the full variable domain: ETGVTQSPTHLIKTRGQQVTLRCSSQSGHNTVSWYQQALGQGPQFIFQYYREEENGRGNFPPRFSGLQFPNYSSELNVNALELDDSALYLCASSLGQANTEAFFGQGTRLTVV.

CDR3 in amino acids: CASSPPGGQPYEQYF. The CDR3, as DNA: TGTGCCAGCTCACCACCCGGGGGGCAACCCTACGAGCAGTACTTC. The chain has TRBV18 and TRBJ2-7; weak D call: TRBD2 (7 bases). The germline gives CDR1 KGHSH, CDR2 LQKENI. Trimming left V 0 bases short and J 2 bases short, with 11 bases between. The CDR3 runs to 15 residues. Drawing the rest from reference TRBV18 and TRBJ2-7, the complete variable domain is NAGVMQNPRHLVRRRGQEARLRCSPMKGHSHVYWYRQLPEEGLKFMVYLQKENIIDESGMPKERFSAEFPKEGPSILRIQQVVRGDSAAYFCASSPPGGQPYEQYFGPGTRLTVT.

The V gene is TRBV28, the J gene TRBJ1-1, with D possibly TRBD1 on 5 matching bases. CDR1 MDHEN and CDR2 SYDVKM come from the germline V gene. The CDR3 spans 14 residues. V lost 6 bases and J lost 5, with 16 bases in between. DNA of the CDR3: TGTGCCAGCAGACCCCAGGGAGGAGGGACTGAAGCTTTCTTT. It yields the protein CASRPQGGGTEAFF. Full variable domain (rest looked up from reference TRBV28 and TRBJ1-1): DVKVTQSSRYLVKRTGEKVFLECVQDMDHENMFWYRQDPGLGLRLIYFSYDVKMKEKGDIPEGYSVSREKKERFSLILESASTNQTSMYLCASRPQGGGTEAFFGQGTRLTVV.